This TCR beta chain was sequenced for a study of blood T cell repertoires in COVID-19. Background on the study: Donors in the United States, Italy and Spain gave samples during acute or convalescent COVID-19. Nucleic acid was either cDNA or gDNA, and it came from T cells, B-cell-depleted T cells, or PBMCs.

In the authors' workflow: Estimates of nucleated cell counts were drawn from the amplification of reference gene primers. TCRdb keeps only in-frame clones here, not all; method: immunoSEQ multiplex PCR. That table supplies the V and J calls and clone size; D and trimming were determined from the DNA. The table includes hundreds of thousands of clones, under 90% detected once. The sequenced material came from peripheral blood. This receptor was identified in a human donor in a cohort sampled during active COVID-19.

The CDR3 coding sequence is TGTGCCAGCAGTTTGGCGGGGGCGCGAGGCGGGGAGCTGTTTTTT. Its protein product is CASSLAGARGGELFF. The genes are TRBV28 and TRBJ2-2; possibly TRBD2 for D (7 bases). V was pared by 3 bases and J by 7 bases, with 15 bases between. The CDR3 length is 15 residues. Germline V CDR1 and CDR2: MDHEN, SYDVKM.